A single sample gave rise to the 15 T cell receptor beta chains below, sequenced in a study of PD-1 blockade in mismatch repair-deficient tumors. Generated by immunoSEQ multiplex PCR, the TCRdb table keeps only in-frame clones and is missing some. The sample contains about 39,000 clones, approximately 88% of which appear only once. Sequenced material: PBMCs, taken approximately 9 months after starting pembrolizumab. The receptors originated from an adult with mismatch repair-deficient cancer.

The gene calls are TRBV30 and TRBJ1-6, with D maybe TRBD1 (6 bases). Per the germline V gene, CDR1 is GTSNPN and CDR2 is SVGIG (reference sequence). The length of the CDR3 is 14 residues. Deletions cut 0 bases from V and 6 bases from J, with 9 bases between. The CDR3 reads CAWSVQGGNSPLHF. The CDR3 nucleotides are TGTGCCTGGAGTGTACAGGGCGGTAATTCACCCCTCCACTTT.

The chain uses TRBV27 and TRBJ1-1; D unresolved. Germline assignment: CDR1 MNHEY and CDR2 SMNVEV (reference sequence). This CDR3 region has 13 residues. The V gene lost 6 bases and the J gene lost 0 bases, with 8 bases spanning the gap. The CDR3 sequence: CASSNILNTEAFF. The CDR3 DNA follows: TGTGCCAGCAGCAACATCTTGAACACTGAAGCTTTCTTT.

The chain joins TRBV10-2 to TRBJ2-7; 9 nucleotides agree with TRBD2. This CDR3 is 13 amino acids long. Germline values: CDR1 WSHSY, CDR2 SAAADI. V lost 4 bases and J lost 3; bases outside the gene matches: 1. The CDR3 DNA follows: TGCGCCAGCAGTGCAGCGGGAGGCTACGAGCAGTACTTC. This gives the protein CASSAAGGYEQYF.

The CDR3: CASSFSQNTEAFF. The CDR3 coding sequence is TGTGCCAGCAGCTTTAGTCAGAACACTGAAGCTTTCTTT. The J gene is TRBJ1-1, the V gene TRBV11-2; D is ambiguous. CDR1 and CDR2 from the germline V gene are SGHAT and FQNNGV. V was clipped by 3 bases and J by 1 base, with 6 bases between them. The CDR3 contains 13 residues.

The chain couples TRBV28 to TRBJ1-3; no definite D call. V shed 5 bases and J shed 0 bases, with 11 bases lying between them. CDR1 is MDHEN, CDR2 SYDVKM, per germline. This CDR3 contains 15 residues. The CDR3 DNA is TGTGCCAGCAGTCCCGTGATCGGCTCTGGAAACACCATATATTTT. Encoded protein: CASSPVIGSGNTIYF.

The V gene is TRBV7-9, the J gene TRBJ2-5; D perhaps matches TRBD1 (6 bases). The V end lost 1 base, the J end lost 2 bases, and 11 bases lay between the germline ends. The CDR3 contains 15 residues. Germline CDR1 is SEHNR and CDR2 is FQNEAQ (reference sequence). Written as DNA, the CDR3 is TGTGCCAGCAGCTTAGGGGCAGGGGTACAAGAGACCCAGTACTTC. This translates into CASSLGAGVQETQYF.

This clone was observed a handful of times. In DNA, the CDR3 is TGTGCCAGCAGCTTAGGTCAGAATTCCAATGAGCAGTTCTTC. It encodes CASSLGQNSNEQFF. The chain recombines TRBV7-2 with TRBJ2-1; no clear D gene. Trimming removed 1 base from V and 6 bases from J, with 10 bases in between. Germline lookup yields CDR1 SGHTA and CDR2 FQGNSA. The CDR3 totals 14 residues.

The chain combines TRBV25-1 with TRBJ2-7, with 10 bases matching TRBD1. With V trimmed by 6 bases and J by 2 bases, 4 bases remained unmatched. The CDR3 loop spans 14 amino acids. The germline gives CDR1 MGHDK, CDR2 SYGVNS. CDR3 sequence reads: CASRGDRGTYEQYF. The CDR3 bases are TGTGCCAGCAGGGGGGACAGGGGAACCTACGAGCAGTACTTC.

This clone is a singleton in its sample. Mismatch with germline at one junction end may stem from a read error. The chain uses TRBV2 and TRBJ2-7; TRBD1 agrees at 8 bases. Germline lookup yields CDR1 SNHLY and CDR2 FYNNEI. The CDR3 extends over 16 amino acids. This CDR3 reads CASSVKDRENLYEPYF. The CDR3 DNA reads TGTGCCAGCAGTGTCAAGGACAGGGAAAACCTCTACGAGCCGTACTTC.

The rearrangement uses TRBV6-6 and TRBJ2-1, with 11 bases that match TRBD2. The CDR3 contains 15 residues. CDR1 and CDR2 from the germline V gene are MNHNY and SVGAGI (reference sequence). The trim removed 3 bases at V and 6 bases at J, leaving 4 bases unmatched. As DNA, the CDR3 is TGTGCCAGCAGTTATGTAGCGGGAGGGGGCAATGAGCAGTTCTTC. Its protein product is CASSYVAGGGNEQFF.

The rearrangement links TRBV7-8 to TRBJ1-2; the match to TRBD1 covers 7 bases. J gave up 5 bases and V 3 bases, and 3 bases lay outside the gene matches. Germline loops: CDR1 SGHVS, CDR2 FQNEAQ. The CDR3 runs 13 residues. In nucleotides, the CDR3 is TGTGCCAGCAGCTTCGACAGGGAGTATGGCTACACCTTC. Protein: CASSFDREYGYTF. Combining the CDR3 with reference TRBV7-8 and TRBJ1-2 gives the whole variable domain GAGVSQSPRYKVAKRGQDVALRCDPISGHVSLFWYQQALGQGPEFLTYFQNEAQLDKSGLPSDRFFAERPEGSVSTLKIQRTQQEDSAVYLCASSFDREYGYTFGSGTRLTVV.

The V call is TRBV30, the J call TRBJ1-6; TRBD1 is a possible D gene (6 bases). Trimming stripped 1 base from V and 5 bases from J, with 6 bases between. Germline V gene sequence: CDR1 GTSNPN, CDR2 SVGIG (reference sequence). The CDR3 consists of 13 residues. CDR3 sequence: CAWSGGHNSPLHF. The CDR3 bases are TGTGCCTGGAGTGGGGGGCATAATTCACCCCTCCACTTT.

There are a few counts of this clone. V gene TRBV29-1 combines with J gene TRBJ2-7; D is perhaps TRBD1 (5 bases). The V end was cut by 3 bases, the J end by 5 bases, with 11 bases between. Germline V CDR1 and CDR2: SQVTM, ANQGSEA. The CDR3 has 12 residues. This CDR3 reads CSVEGQGDEQYF. CDR3 DNA sequence: TGCAGCGTTGAGGGGCAGGGCGACGAGCAGTACTTC.

The rearrangement joins TRBV5-1 to TRBJ2-7, with 12 nucleotides matching TRBD1. In germline, CDR1 is SGHRS, CDR2 YFSETQ. The CDR3 extends over 15 amino acids. Unmatched junction bases numbered 9, after V lost 4 bases and J lost 7 bases. The CDR3 is CASSLSGQGASEQYF. The CDR3 coding sequence is TGCGCCAGCAGCCTTTCGGGACAGGGGGCCAGTGAGCAGTACTTC.

The gene calls are TRBV2 and TRBJ1-1, with 8 positions matching TRBD1. The V and J ends lost 6 bases and 4 bases, in that order; junction bases with no gene match: 1. Germline CDR1 and CDR2: SNHLY and FYNNEI. This CDR3 is 12 amino acids long. The DNA for the CDR3 is TGTGCCAGCAGAGACAGGGGCACTGAAGCTTTCTTT. Translation: CASRDRGTEAFF. Based on the CDR3 plus reference TRBV2 and TRBJ1-1, the full variable domain is EPEVTQTPSHQVTQMGQEVILRCVPISNHLYFYWYRQILGQKVEFLVSFYNNEISEKSEIFDDQFSVERPDGSNFTLKIRSTKLEDSAMYFCASRDRGTEAFFGQGTRLTVV.